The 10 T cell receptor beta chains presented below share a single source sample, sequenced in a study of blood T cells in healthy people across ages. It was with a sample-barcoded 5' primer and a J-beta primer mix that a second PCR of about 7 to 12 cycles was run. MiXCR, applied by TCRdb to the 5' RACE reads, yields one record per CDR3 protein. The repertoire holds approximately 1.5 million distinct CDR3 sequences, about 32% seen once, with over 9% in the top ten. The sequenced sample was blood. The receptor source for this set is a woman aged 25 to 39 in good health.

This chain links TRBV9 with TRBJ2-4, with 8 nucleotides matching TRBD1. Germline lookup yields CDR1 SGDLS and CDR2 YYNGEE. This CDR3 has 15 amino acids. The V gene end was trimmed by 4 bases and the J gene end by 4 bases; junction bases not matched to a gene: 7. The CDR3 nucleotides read TGTGCCAGCAGCTTGACGACAGGGGCGAAAAACATTCAGTACTTC. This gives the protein CASSLTTGAKNIQYF. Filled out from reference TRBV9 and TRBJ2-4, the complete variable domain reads DSGVTQTPKHLITATGQRVTLRCSPRSGDLSVYWYQQSLDQGLQFLIQYYNGEERAKGNILERFSAQQFPDLHSELNLSSLELGDSALYFCASSLTTGAKNIQYFGAGTRLSVL.

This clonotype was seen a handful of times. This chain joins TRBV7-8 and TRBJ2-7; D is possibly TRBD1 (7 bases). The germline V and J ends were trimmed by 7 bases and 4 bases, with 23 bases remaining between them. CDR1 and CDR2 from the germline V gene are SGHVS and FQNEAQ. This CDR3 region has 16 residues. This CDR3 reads CASTLTSQGRFYEQYF. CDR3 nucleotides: TGTGCCAGCACCCTAACGTCACAGGGGAGGTTTTACGAGCAGTACTTC.

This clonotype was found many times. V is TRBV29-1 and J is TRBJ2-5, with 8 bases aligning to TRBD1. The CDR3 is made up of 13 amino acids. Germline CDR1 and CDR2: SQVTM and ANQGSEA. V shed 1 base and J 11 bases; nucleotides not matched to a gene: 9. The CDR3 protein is CSVEGTGFGEQYF. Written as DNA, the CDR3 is TGCAGCGTTGAAGGGACAGGGTTTGGGGAGCAGTACTTC.

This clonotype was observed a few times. CDR3 nucleotides: TGTGCCAGCAGCCCTGACCTTAGCGGGCAGTTCTTC. This gives the protein CASSPDLSGQFF. The chain combines TRBV11-2 with TRBJ2-1; maybe TRBD2 (6 bases). Germline V gives CDR1 SGHAT, CDR2 FQNNGV. This CDR3 region has 12 residues. Trimming stripped 5 bases from V and 12 bases from J, with 14 bases between.

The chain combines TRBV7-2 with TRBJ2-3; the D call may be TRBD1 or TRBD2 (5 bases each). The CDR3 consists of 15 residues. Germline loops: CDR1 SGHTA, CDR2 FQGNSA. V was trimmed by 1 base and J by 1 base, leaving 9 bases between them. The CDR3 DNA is TGTGCCAGCAGCTTAGTGGTGGGACGCACAGATACGCAGTATTTT. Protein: CASSLVVGRTDTQYF.

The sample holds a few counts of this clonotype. CDR3 coding DNA: TGTGCCAGCAGCACCGACGGGGGGACGCAGTATTTT. It encodes CASSTDGGTQYF. The genes are TRBV2 and TRBJ2-3, with TRBD2 identical over 7 bases. This CDR3 has 12 amino acids. J gave up 9 bases and V 6 bases, and 6 bases lay outside the gene matches. Per germline, CDR1 SNHLY and CDR2 FYNNEI.

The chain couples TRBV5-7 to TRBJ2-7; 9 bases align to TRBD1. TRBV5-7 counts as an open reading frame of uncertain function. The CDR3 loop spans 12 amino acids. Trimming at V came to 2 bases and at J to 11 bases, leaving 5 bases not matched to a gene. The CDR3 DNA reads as TGTGCCAGCAGCTTTGACAGGGGGAAAGAGTACTTC. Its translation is CASSFDRGKEYF.

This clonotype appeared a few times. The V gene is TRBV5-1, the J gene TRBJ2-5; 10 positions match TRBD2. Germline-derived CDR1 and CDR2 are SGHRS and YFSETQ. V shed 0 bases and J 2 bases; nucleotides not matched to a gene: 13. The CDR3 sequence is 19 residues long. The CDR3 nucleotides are TGCGCCAGCAGCTTGGTCGGCAGCGGGAGGGCGCGGAAACAAGAGACCCAGTACTTC. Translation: CASSLVGSGRARKQETQYF.

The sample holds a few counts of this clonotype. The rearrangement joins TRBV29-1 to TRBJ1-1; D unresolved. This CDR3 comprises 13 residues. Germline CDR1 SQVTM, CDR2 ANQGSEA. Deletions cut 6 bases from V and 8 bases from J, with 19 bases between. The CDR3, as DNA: TGCAGCGTCGCACTCGGATCCTCGGGGGAAGCTTTCTTT. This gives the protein CSVALGSSGEAFF.

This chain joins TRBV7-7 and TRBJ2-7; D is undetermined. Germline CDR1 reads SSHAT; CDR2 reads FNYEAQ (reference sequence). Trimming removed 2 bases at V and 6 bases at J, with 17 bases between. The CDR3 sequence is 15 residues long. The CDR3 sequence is CASSLRAGIQSEQYF. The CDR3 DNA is TGTGCCAGCAGCTTACGGGCAGGTATTCAGTCCGAGCAGTACTTC.